This T cell receptor (beta chain) was documented in a study of vaccination and CD4 T cells after COVID-19. The Oncomine TCR Beta short-read assay was what sequenced the DNA obtained from cultured CD4+ T cells. TCRdb used MiXCR to reprocess the PCR reads, holding one entry per CDR3 protein. The table includes about 8,400 distinct CDR3 sequences, over 35% detected once. Treatment indicated: approximately 9-day PBMC culture with coronavirus spike peptide pools or control peptides (ViraFEST assay). Researchers collected the unexposed donor's CD4+ T cells before the COVID-19 pandemic (2011-2018). In regard to this clonotype: Its antigen is currently unknown.

Per the germline V gene, CDR1 is MNHEY and CDR2 is SVGAGI. The CDR3 is 16 residues long. The ends lost 0 bases at V and 5 bases at J; junction bases unmatched: 9. General study results and limits: There were relatively few convalescent patients studied, and there were no early post-infection timepoints.

The chain links TRBV6-5 to TRBJ2-7; 8 bases are a match to TRBD2. Sample: CD4+ T cells from blood, cultured in vitro. The TCR comes from a human donor in good health. The chain's CDR3 is CASSYSGSGAEHEQYF. CDR3 DNA sequence: TGTGCCAGCAGTTACTCTGGTAGCGGGGCCGAGCACGAGCAGTACTTC.